A single TCR beta chain is shown here with its context. Its specificity is not known. This CDR3 contains 15 residues. V was pared by 0 bases and J by 10 bases, with 4 bases of the junction left unmatched. Germline CDR1 reads SGDLS; CDR2 reads YYNGEE. Specified time point: newly diagnosed, previously untreated cHL patient sample. The comparison group had newly diagnosed, previously untreated classical Hodgkin lymphoma. This sample was taken from a study of PD-1 blockade in classical Hodgkin lymphoma. Whole-study results and caveats: Compared with healthy donors, newly diagnosed patients reportedly showed lower baseline TCR diversity. Causes of the repertoire differences remain undefined, possibly disease activity or prior therapy.

The repertoire was sequenced with immunoSEQ multiplex PCR; TCRdb's copy has only in-frame clones and lacks some. Counted here are about 15,000 clones, 75% to 95% occurring once; the ten biggest clones make up about 7.1%. Sequences were obtained from peripheral blood mononuclear cells (PBMCs). The origin of this receptor is a human donor with classical Hodgkin lymphoma. The chain employs TRBV9 and TRBJ2-1; 13 bases align to TRBD2. The CDR3 DNA follows: TGTGCCAGCAGCGTAGTAGGACTAGCGGGAGAGGAGCAGTTCTTC. Amino acids: CASSVVGLAGEEQFF.